One and the same sample provided the 21 T cell receptor beta chains below, sequenced in a study of control samples from healthy donors and cancer patients. The method was immunoSEQ multiplex PCR; TCRdb's version includes in-frame clones alone and lacks a portion of them. The sample contains tens of thousands of clones, 90% to 95% of which appear only once. The sequencing sample was made of blood. All receptors come from a man aged 30-40 years in good health.

V and J are TRBV28 and TRBJ1-5, with TRBD1 matching 7 bases. V was clipped by 5 bases and J by 7 bases; unmatched bases: 8. Looked up from germline, CDR1 is MDHEN and CDR2 is SYDVKM. The CDR3 runs to 14 residues. In nucleotides, the CDR3 is TGTGCCAGCAGTGACAGGGCAGTTAGACAGCCCCAGCATTTT. Translating gives CASSDRAVRQPQHF. Drawing the rest from reference TRBV28 and TRBJ1-5, the complete variable domain is DVKVTQSSRYLVKRTGEKVFLECVQDMDHENMFWYRQDPGLGLRLIYFSYDVKMKEKGDIPEGYSVSREKKERFSLILESASTNQTSMYLCASSDRAVRQPQHFGDGTRLSIL.

This clone was observed a single time. The chain couples TRBV15 to TRBJ2-1; D perhaps matches TRBD2 (5 bases). Trimming cost V 0 bases and J 4 bases, with 19 bases left between them. Per germline, CDR1 LNHNV and CDR2 YYDKDF (reference sequence). The CDR3 is 18 residues long. CDR3 residues: CATSRDWGVGVVYNEQFF. The DNA for the CDR3 is TGTGCCACCAGCAGAGATTGGGGTGTGGGAGTTGTGTACAATGAGCAGTTCTTC.

The rearrangement links TRBV15 to TRBJ1-2, with a possible D match to TRBD1 (6 bases). Germline V CDR1 and CDR2: LNHNV, YYDKDF (reference sequence). Trimming removed 5 bases from V and 3 bases from J, with 13 bases in between. The CDR3 is made up of 14 amino acids. CDR3 in DNA: TGTGCCACCAGCCTAGGGGGATCAGACTATGGCTACACCTTC. It is translated as CATSLGGSDYGYTF.

This clone was counted a few times. The rearrangement uses TRBV5-8 and TRBJ2-7; D call uncertain. V dropped 0 bases and J dropped 4 bases, with 8 bases sitting between them. Germline-derived CDR1 and CDR2 are SGHTS and YDEGEE. CDR3 length: 13 amino acids. This CDR3 reads CASSLASGYEQYF. The CDR3 DNA follows: TGTGCCAGCAGCTTGGCTTCTGGTTACGAGCAGTACTTC.

The J gene is TRBJ2-1, the V gene TRBV5-6; the match to TRBD2 covers 11 bases. V shed 3 bases, J shed 4 bases, and the junction held 9 bases outside the gene matches. CDR3 length: 17 amino acids. The germline V gene encodes CDR1 SGHDT and CDR2 YYEEEE. The CDR3 here is CASSSGVGTSGYNEQFF. Here the CDR3 DNA reads TGTGCCAGCAGCTCCGGGGTCGGGACTAGCGGTTACAATGAGCAGTTCTTC.

The CDR3 loop is CASTRISYNSPLHF. Here the CDR3 DNA reads TGTGCCAGCACAAGGATCTCCTATAATTCACCCCTCCACTTT. The rearrangement joins TRBV28 to TRBJ1-6; D not resolved. The germline V and J ends were trimmed by 7 bases and 0 bases, with 7 bases remaining between them. Germline CDR1 and CDR2: MDHEN and SYDVKM. The CDR3 spans 14 residues. Full variable domain (rest looked up from reference TRBV28 and TRBJ1-6): DVKVTQSSRYLVKRTGEKVFLECVQDMDHENMFWYRQDPGLGLRLIYFSYDVKMKEKGDIPEGYSVSREKKERFSLILESASTNQTSMYLCASTRISYNSPLHFGNGTRLTVT.

V usage is TRBV6-2 or TRBV6-3 and J usage is TRBJ1-1, with D hard to call. The CDR3 has 15 amino acids. The germline gives CDR1 MNHEY, CDR2 SVGEGT. The V end was cut by 4 bases, the J end by 0 bases, with 12 bases between. This CDR3 is CASSLPKGLNTEAFF. The CDR3 nucleotides are TGTGCCAGCAGTTTACCGAAAGGTCTGAACACTGAAGCTTTCTTT.

DNA for the CDR3: TGTGCCAGTAGTCCGGGACAGGGGGCCTCACCCCTCCACTTT. This sequence encodes CASSPGQGASPLHF. V and J are TRBV19 and TRBJ1-6, with TRBD1 identical over 12 bases. Germline assignment: CDR1 LNHDA and CDR2 SQIVND (reference sequence). The CDR3 sequence is 14 residues long. Losses at the gene ends were 5 bases for V and 10 bases for J; bases not matched to a gene: 3.

The chain joins TRBV5-1 to TRBJ2-3; D remains ambiguous. The CDR3 runs 14 residues. Looked up from germline, CDR1 is SGHRS and CDR2 is YFSETQ. V was pared by 4 bases and J by 1 base, with 10 bases between. CDR3 protein: CASSPGVGTDTQYF. Written as DNA, the CDR3 is TGCGCCAGCAGCCCCGGTGTGGGCACAGATACGCAGTATTTT.

As DNA, the CDR3 is TGTGCCAGCAGCCTTGTGGTTGACACTGAAGCTTTCTTT. It codes for CASSLVVDTEAFF. The V and J genes are TRBV27 and TRBJ1-1; D gene unclear. Germline V gives CDR1 MNHEY, CDR2 SMNVEV (reference sequence). The V end lost 6 bases, the J end lost 3 bases, and 11 bases lay between the germline ends. CDR3 length equals 13 residues.

V usage is TRBV3-1 (or the pseudogene TRBV3-2) and J usage is TRBJ2-7, with 8 bases matching TRBD2. The germline gives CDR1 LGHDT, CDR2 YNNKEL (reference sequence). Trimming cost V 4 bases and J 3 bases; bases outside gene matches: 8. This CDR3 region has 15 residues. The CDR3 sequence is CASSPVGRGFYEQYF. The CDR3 coding sequence is TGTGCCAGCAGCCCTGTCGGGAGGGGGTTCTACGAGCAGTACTTC.

The V call is TRBV6-2 or TRBV6-3, the J call TRBJ1-1, with 7 nucleotides matching TRBD1. V dropped 4 bases and J dropped 1; count of bases not matched to a gene: 6. CDR1 and CDR2 from the germline V gene are MNHEY and SVGEGT. The CDR3 covers 15 residues. CDR3 loop: CASSSLRGENTEAFF. CDR3 nucleotides: TGTGCCAGCAGTTCTCTCAGGGGGGAGAACACTGAAGCTTTCTTT.

In its sample, this clone was seen once. The J gene is TRBJ2-1, the V gene TRBV5-4; possibly TRBD1 or TRBD2 for D (5 bases each). Germline V CDR1 and CDR2: SGHNT, YYREEE (reference sequence). V lost 0 bases to trimming and J lost 9 bases, with 10 bases between them. This CDR3 has 13 residues. The CDR3 loop reads CASSLVVGAEQFF. The CDR3 DNA follows: TGTGCCAGCAGCTTGGTAGTCGGGGCTGAGCAGTTCTTC.

V is TRBV9 and J is TRBJ2-2; D may be TRBD1 (5 bases). Germline CDR1 is SGDLS and CDR2 is YYNGEE. CDR3 length: 15 residues. V was trimmed by 0 bases and J by 0 bases, leaving 6 bases between them. CDR3 coding DNA: TGTGCCAGCAGCGTAGGACAGACGAACACCGGGGAGCTGTTTTTT. This codes for CASSVGQTNTGELFF.

V usage is TRBV5-4 and J usage is TRBJ1-1; perhaps TRBD1 as D (5 bases). Trimming left V 6 bases short and J 4 bases short, with 25 bases between. The CDR3 is made up of 17 amino acids. In germline, CDR1 is SGHNT, CDR2 YYREEE (reference sequence). CDR3: CASTPVGSGSLRTEAFF. The DNA of the CDR3 is TGTGCCAGCACCCCCGTAGGGTCAGGGTCCCTTCGCACTGAAGCTTTCTTT.

The chain has TRBV5-8 and TRBJ2-7; D possibly corresponds to TRBD1 (6 bases). Looked up from germline, CDR1 is SGHTS and CDR2 is YDEGEE. The CDR3 is made up of 15 amino acids. Trimming removed 5 bases at V and 0 bases at J, with 15 bases between. The DNA of the CDR3 is TGTGCCAGCAGTAAGACCCGGACAGCCTCCTACGAGCAGTACTTC. Encoded protein: CASSKTRTASYEQYF.

The chain has TRBV27 and TRBJ1-2; a possible D gene is TRBD1 (5 bases). CDR1 and CDR2 (germline): MNHEY, SMNVEV (reference sequence). V shed 6 bases and J shed 13 bases, with 15 bases lying between them. The CDR3 is made up of 11 amino acids. In DNA form, the CDR3 reads TGTGCCAGCAGGAGCGGGGGTGCGGTCACCTTC. It translates to CASRSGGAVTF.

This chain joins TRBV29-1 and TRBJ1-1, with D unclear. CDR1 and CDR2 from the germline V gene are SQVTM and ANQGSEA. V was clipped by 0 bases and J by 6 bases, with 14 bases between them. The CDR3 consists of 14 residues. The CDR3 is CSVEDLWTGPEAFF. The CDR3 DNA reads as TGCAGCGTTGAAGATCTTTGGACTGGTCCTGAAGCTTTCTTT.

V is TRBV11-2 and J is TRBJ2-7; no firm D call. Germline V gene data show CDR1 as SGHAT and CDR2 as FQNNGV. V lost 1 base, J lost 5 bases, and 9 bases lay in between. The CDR3 runs 13 residues. Here the CDR3 DNA reads TGTGCCAGCAGCTTAGTGGATGTCCACGAGCAGTACTTC. It specifies CASSLVDVHEQYF.

This chain links TRBV9 with TRBJ2-1; D might be TRBD2 (6 bases). The CDR3 totals 16 residues. Trimming left V 2 bases short and J 4 bases short, with 16 bases between. Germline V CDR1 and CDR2: SGDLS, YYNGEE. CDR3 loop: CASSVAPGLGYNEQFF. DNA of the CDR3: TGTGCCAGCAGCGTGGCCCCGGGACTGGGTTACAATGAGCAGTTCTTC.

The rearrangement links TRBV10-1 to TRBJ1-5; the match to TRBD1 covers 8 bases. The V segment lost 5 bases and the J segment 7 bases; nucleotides outside the gene matches: 1. Germline V gene data show CDR1 as WNHNN and CDR2 as SYGVQD (reference sequence). This CDR3 has 12 residues. This chain's CDR3 is CASSRTGQPQHF. The CDR3 DNA reads as TGCGCCAGCAGTCGGACAGGGCAGCCCCAGCATTTT.